Each of the 8 T cell receptor beta chains below was sequenced from the same sample in a study of vaccination and CD4 T cells after COVID-19. An Oncomine TCR Beta short-read assay was used to sequence the DNA from cultured CD4+ T cells. TCRdb reanalysed the PCR reads using MiXCR and keeps one entry per CDR3 protein. The data hold tens of thousands of distinct CDR3 sequences, with about 56% observed a single time. These TCRs' antigens remain unknown. Treatment defined: roughly ten-day PBMC culture with coronavirus spike peptide pools or control peptides (ViraFEST assay). Sequencing was performed on CD4+ T cells from blood, cultured in vitro. The source of these receptors is a human donor who had recovered from COVID-19.

The rearrangement uses TRBV7-2 and TRBJ1-5; TRBD1 aligns across 8 bases. The germline gives CDR1 SGHTA, CDR2 FQGNSA. This CDR3 has 14 residues. V shed 5 bases and J 4 bases; nucleotides not matched to a gene: 4. The CDR3 here is CASSLDRGNQPQHF. Written as DNA, the CDR3 is TGTGCCAGCAGCCTAGACAGGGGTAATCAGCCCCAGCATTTT.

This chain connects TRBV6-2 or TRBV6-3 to TRBJ1-5, with D hard to call. Per the germline V gene, CDR1 is MNHEY and CDR2 is SVGEGT. The V end was cut by 5 bases, the J end by 1 base, with 3 bases between. This CDR3 region has 12 residues. This CDR3 reads CASSGSNQPQHF. The CDR3, as DNA: TGTGCCAGCAGTGGGAGCAATCAGCCCCAGCATTTT.

This clonotype has a handful of counts. The CDR3 coding sequence is TGCAGTGCATTGGGCGTCGGGGGCGGTCAAGAAGGCTACACCTTC. Translating it yields CSALGVGGGQEGYTF. The J gene is TRBJ1-2, the V gene TRBV20-1; weak D call: TRBD1 (6 bases). Looked up from germline, CDR1 is DFQATT and CDR2 is SNEGSKA (reference sequence). Trimming left V 6 bases short and J 8 bases short, with 25 bases between. The CDR3 consists of 15 residues.

In its sample, this clonotype was seen once. J is TRBJ2-1 and V is TRBV20-1, with TRBD2 matching over 8 bases. Germline trimming cut 6 bases from V and 6 bases from J; bases unmatched to any gene: 10. Germline CDR1 DFQATT, CDR2 SNEGSKA (reference sequence). The length of the CDR3 is 14 residues. This CDR3 reads CSAIGLARTNEQFF. DNA for the CDR3: TGCAGTGCCATAGGACTAGCCCGAACCAATGAGCAGTTCTTC.

V and J are TRBV5-1 and TRBJ2-7; 12 nucleotides align to TRBD2. V lost 6 bases, J lost 3 bases, and 7 bases stayed unmatched. This CDR3 has 15 residues. Germline loops: CDR1 SGHRS, CDR2 YFSETQ. CDR3 coding DNA: TGCGCCAGCACCGGCCGACTAGCGGGGGTCTACGAGCAGTACTTC. Protein: CASTGRLAGVYEQYF.

The chain is built from TRBV20-1 and TRBJ1-5; a weak D match, TRBD1 (5 bases). Trimming left V 0 bases short and J 7 bases short, with 16 bases between. Germline CDR1 reads DFQATT; CDR2 reads SNEGSKA (reference sequence). This CDR3 spans 15 amino acids. The CDR3 DNA reads as TGCAGTGCTAGAGAAGGTGGGGGGTTGTGGCAGCCCCAGCATTTT. Translated: CSAREGGGLWQPQHF.

The chain combines TRBV20-1 with TRBJ2-5; 10 bases align to TRBD2. J gave up 5 bases and V 5 bases, and 5 bases lay outside the gene matches. Germline values: CDR1 DFQATT, CDR2 SNEGSKA (reference sequence). The CDR3 consists of 13 residues. The CDR3 reads CSAVAGGRETQYF. In DNA form, the CDR3 reads TGCAGTGCTGTAGCGGGAGGACGGGAGACCCAGTACTTC.

This clonotype was found a few times. This rearrangement joins TRBV20-1 to TRBJ1-3; D is possibly TRBD1 (5 bases). The CDR3 runs to 14 residues. With 3 bases removed from V and 0 bases from J, the gap between germline ends came to 9 bases. The germline V gene encodes CDR1 DFQATT and CDR2 SNEGSKA (reference sequence). In nucleotides, the CDR3 is TGCAGTGCTAGGACAGTAAGCTCTGGAAACACCATATATTTT. This sequence encodes CSARTVSSGNTIYF.